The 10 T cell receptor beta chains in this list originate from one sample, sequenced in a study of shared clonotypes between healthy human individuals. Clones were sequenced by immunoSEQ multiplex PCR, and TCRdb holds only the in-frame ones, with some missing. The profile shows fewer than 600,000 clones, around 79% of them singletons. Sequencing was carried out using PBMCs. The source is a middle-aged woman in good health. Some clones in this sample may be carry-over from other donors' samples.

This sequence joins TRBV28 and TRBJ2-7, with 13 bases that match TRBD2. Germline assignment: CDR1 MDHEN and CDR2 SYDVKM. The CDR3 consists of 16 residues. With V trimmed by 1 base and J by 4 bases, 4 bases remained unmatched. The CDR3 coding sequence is TGTGCCAGCAGTTTATCCTCGGGACTAGCGGGATACGAGCAGTACTTC. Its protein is CASSLSSGLAGYEQYF.

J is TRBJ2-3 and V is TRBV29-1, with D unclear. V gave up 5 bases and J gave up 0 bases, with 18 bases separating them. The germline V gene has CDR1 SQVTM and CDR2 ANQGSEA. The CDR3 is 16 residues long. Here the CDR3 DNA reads TGCAGCGTTAAGGGCCCCAGGATGGCTAGCACAGATACGCAGTATTTT. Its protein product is CSVKGPRMASTDTQYF.

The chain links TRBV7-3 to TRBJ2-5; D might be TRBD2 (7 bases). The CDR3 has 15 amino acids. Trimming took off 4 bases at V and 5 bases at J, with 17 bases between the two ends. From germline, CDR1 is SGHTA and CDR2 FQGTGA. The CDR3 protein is CASSSRGGLRETQYF. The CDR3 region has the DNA TGTGCCAGCAGCTCCAGGGGAGGGCTGAGGGAGACCCAGTACTTC.

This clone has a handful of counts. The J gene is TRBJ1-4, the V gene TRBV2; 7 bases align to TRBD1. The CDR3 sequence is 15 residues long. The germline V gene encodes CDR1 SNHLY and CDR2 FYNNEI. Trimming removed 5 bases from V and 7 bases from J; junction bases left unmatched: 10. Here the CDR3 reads CASSPMTGMGEKLFF. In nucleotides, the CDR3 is TGTGCCAGCAGTCCTATGACAGGGATGGGTGAAAAACTGTTTTTT.

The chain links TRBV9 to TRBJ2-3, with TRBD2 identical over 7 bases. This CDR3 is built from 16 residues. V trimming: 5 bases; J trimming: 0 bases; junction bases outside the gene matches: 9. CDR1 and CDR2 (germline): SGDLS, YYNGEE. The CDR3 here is CASRDRAAGSTDTQYF. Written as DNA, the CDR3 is TGTGCCAGCAGGGACCGCGCAGCGGGGAGCACAGATACGCAGTATTTT.

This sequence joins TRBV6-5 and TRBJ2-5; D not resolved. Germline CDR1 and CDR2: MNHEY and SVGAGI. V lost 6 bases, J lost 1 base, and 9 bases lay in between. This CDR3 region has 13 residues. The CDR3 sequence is CASSPRTQETQYF. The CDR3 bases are TGTGCCAGCAGCCCCAGGACCCAAGAGACCCAGTACTTC.

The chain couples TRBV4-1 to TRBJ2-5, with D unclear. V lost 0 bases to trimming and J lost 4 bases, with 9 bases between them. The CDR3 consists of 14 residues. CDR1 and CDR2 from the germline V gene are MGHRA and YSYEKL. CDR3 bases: TGCGCCAGCAGCCAAGATAAAGAAGGAGAGACCCAGTACTTC. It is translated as CASSQDKEGETQYF.

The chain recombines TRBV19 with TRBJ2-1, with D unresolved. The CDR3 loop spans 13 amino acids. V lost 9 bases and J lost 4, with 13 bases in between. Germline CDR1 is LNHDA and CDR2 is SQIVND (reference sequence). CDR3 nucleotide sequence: TGTGCCAGCACCCAAACCGGTTACAATGAGCAGTTCTTC. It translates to CASTQTGYNEQFF.

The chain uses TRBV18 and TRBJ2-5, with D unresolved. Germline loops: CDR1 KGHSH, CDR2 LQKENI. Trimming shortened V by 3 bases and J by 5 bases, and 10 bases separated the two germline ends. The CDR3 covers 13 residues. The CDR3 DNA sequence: TGTGCCAGCTCACCCGACCTTGGGGAGACCCAGTACTTC. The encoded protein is CASSPDLGETQYF.

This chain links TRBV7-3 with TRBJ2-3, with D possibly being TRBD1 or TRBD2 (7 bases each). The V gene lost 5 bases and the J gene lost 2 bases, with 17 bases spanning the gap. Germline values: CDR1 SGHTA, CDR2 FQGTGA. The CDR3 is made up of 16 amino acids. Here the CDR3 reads CASSPRGGRDTDTQYF. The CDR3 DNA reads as TGTGCCAGCAGCCCCAGGGGGGGAAGGGACACAGATACGCAGTATTTT.